The 9 T cell receptor beta chains below were found in one sample sequenced in a study of blood T cells in healthy people across ages (dated by TCRdb to about 2015). Library generation was performed with 5' RACE. The instrument given in TCRdb is Illumina HiSeq 2500. A second PCR of about 7 to 12 cycles was run with a J-beta primer mix and a sample-barcoded 5' primer. TCRdb ran its own pipeline on the public reads, namely fastp trimming at Q25 and MiXCR clone calling, and kept in-frame beta chains. Rows merge per CDR3 protein into single entries with the most common DNA and genes. Counted in this sample were around 1,100,000 distinct CDR3 sequences; more than 30% of them appeared once. The top ten constitute roughly 13% of the sample. Specimen: blood. The receptor set was obtained from a man aged 18 to 30 in good health.

This rearrangement joins TRBV2 to TRBJ2-3; weak D call: TRBD1 (6 bases). Germline V gene lookup returns CDR1 SNHLY and CDR2 FYNNEI. V was trimmed by 8 bases and J by 3 bases, leaving 12 bases between them. This CDR3 is 13 amino acids long. The CDR3 DNA follows: TGTGCCAGCGGGACATTCAAGACAGATACGCAGTATTTT. Translating gives CASGTFKTDTQYF.

Only a few counts were recorded for this clonotype. J is TRBJ2-4 and V is TRBV7-2; tentatively, D is TRBD2 (7 bases). The CDR3 has 14 amino acids. CDR1 SGHTA and CDR2 FQGNSA come from the germline V gene. Trimming removed 5 bases at V and 7 bases at J, with 15 bases between. Here the CDR3 DNA reads TGTGCCAGCAGCCCCTGGGGGGGGGCGAACATTCAGTACTTC. It specifies CASSPWGGANIQYF.

This clonotype was found a few times. The chain couples TRBV7-3 to TRBJ2-3; D gene ambiguous. V was shortened by 1 base and J by 3 bases, with 5 bases between the two germline ends. Germline V gives CDR1 SGHTA, CDR2 FQGTGA. The CDR3 contains 13 residues. CDR3 DNA sequence: TGTGCCAGCAGCTTAATTAATACAGATACGCAGTATTTT. Translation gives CASSLINTDTQYF.

V and J are TRBV28 and TRBJ1-5; D is unresolved. The CDR3 extends over 13 amino acids. CDR1 and CDR2 from the germline V gene are MDHEN and SYDVKM. V lost 6 bases, J lost 6 bases, and 12 bases lay in between. Here the CDR3 DNA reads TGTGCCAGCAGCACGCTTGGGATTCAGCCCCAGCATTTT. As protein: CASSTLGIQPQHF.

The CDR3, as DNA: TGTGCCAGCAGCGTAGAACCTGGGCTTAAGGAGCCCCAGCATTTT. Protein: CASSVEPGLKEPQHF. The gene calls are TRBV9 and TRBJ1-5, with D unresolved. The CDR3 runs to 15 residues. V lost 0 bases, J lost 8 bases, and 15 bases lay in between. Germline V gene sequence: CDR1 SGDLS, CDR2 YYNGEE. The full variable domain, with the rest looked up from reference TRBV9 and TRBJ1-5, is DSGVTQTPKHLITATGQRVTLRCSPRSGDLSVYWYQQSLDQGLQFLIQYYNGEERAKGNILERFSAQQFPDLHSELNLSSLELGDSALYFCASSVEPGLKEPQHFGDGTRLSIL.

This clonotype was observed a few times. The V gene is TRBV11-2, the J gene TRBJ1-4; D gene uncertain. The CDR3 covers 15 residues. V dropped 1 base and J dropped 4 bases, with 10 bases sitting between them. CDR1 and CDR2 from the germline V gene are SGHAT and FQNNGV. Here the CDR3 reads CASSLVVGGNEKLFF. The CDR3 DNA sequence: TGTGCCAGCAGCTTAGTGGTCGGTGGTAATGAAAAACTGTTTTTT.

This sequence joins TRBV12-3 or TRBV12-4 and TRBJ1-1, with D unclear. Trimming removed 7 bases from V and 11 bases from J, with 17 bases in between. The CDR3 is 12 amino acids. The CDR3 bases are TGTGCCAGCAAGACTCAAAGCAGCGATGCTTTCTTT. It is translated as CASKTQSSDAFF.

The chain links TRBV7-9 to TRBJ1-2; D possibly corresponds to TRBD1 (6 bases). This CDR3 has 15 amino acids. From germline, CDR1 is SEHNR and CDR2 FQNEAQ (reference sequence). Trimming removed 4 bases at V and 3 bases at J, with 15 bases between. CDR3 coding DNA: TGTGCCAGCAGCTCCTACGCAGGGGTAGACTATGGCTACACCTTC. It codes for CASSSYAGVDYGYTF. Variable domain in full (rest from reference TRBV7-9 and TRBJ1-2): DTGVSQNPRHKITKRGQNVTFRCDPISEHNRLYWYRQTLGQGPEFLTYFQNEAQLEKSRLLSDRFSAERPKGSFSTLEIQRTEQGDSAMYLCASSSYAGVDYGYTFGSGTRLTVV.

This clonotype has just a few counts. V gene TRBV7-2 combines with J gene TRBJ2-1; D is possibly TRBD1 or TRBD2 (5 bases each). CDR1 is SGHTA and CDR2 is FQGNSA in the germline V gene. V lost 5 bases, J lost 6 bases, and 17 bases lay in between. CDR3 length: 15 amino acids. The CDR3: CASSLAGTQVNEQFF. The CDR3 DNA reads TGTGCCAGCAGCCTTGCCGGGACCCAGGTCAATGAGCAGTTCTTC.